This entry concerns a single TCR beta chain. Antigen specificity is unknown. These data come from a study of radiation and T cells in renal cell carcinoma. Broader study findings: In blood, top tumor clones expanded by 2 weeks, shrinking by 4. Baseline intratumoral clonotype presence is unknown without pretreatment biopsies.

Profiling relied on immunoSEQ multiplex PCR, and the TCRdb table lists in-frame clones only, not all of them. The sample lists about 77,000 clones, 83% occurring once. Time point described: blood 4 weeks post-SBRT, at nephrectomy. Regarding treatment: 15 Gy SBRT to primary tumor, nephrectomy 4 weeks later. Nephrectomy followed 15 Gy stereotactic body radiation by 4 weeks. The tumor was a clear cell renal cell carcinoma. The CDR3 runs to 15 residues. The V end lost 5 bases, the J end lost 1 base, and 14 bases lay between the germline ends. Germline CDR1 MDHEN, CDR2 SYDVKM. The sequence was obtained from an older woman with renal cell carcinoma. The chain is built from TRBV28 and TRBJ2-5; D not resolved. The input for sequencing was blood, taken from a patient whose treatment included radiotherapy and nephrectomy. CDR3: CASSPALDIQETQYF. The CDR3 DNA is TGTGCCAGCAGTCCCGCCTTAGATATCCAAGAGACCCAGTACTTC.